The source of this TCR beta chain is a study of blood T cells in healthy people across ages. It was with a sample-barcoded 5' primer and a J-beta primer mix that a second PCR of roughly 7 to 11 cycles was run. In TCRdb, the 5' RACE reads were re-called with MiXCR into one record per CDR3 protein. The table shows about 670,000 distinct CDR3 sequences, with 40% to 65% occurring only once. The V gene end was trimmed by 1 base and the J gene end by 0 bases; junction bases not matched to a gene: 6. Germline V gene sequence: CDR1 SGHVS, CDR2 FNYEAQ. The CDR3 extends over 18 amino acids. This chain uses TRBV7-6 with TRBJ1-1; 12 bases match TRBD1. The sample was blood. The sequence derives from a woman older than 75 in good health. CDR3: CASSLVGTGGLVNTEAFF. The CDR3 DNA reads TGTGCCAGCAGCTTAGTTGGGACAGGGGGCTTAGTGAACACTGAAGCTTTCTTT.